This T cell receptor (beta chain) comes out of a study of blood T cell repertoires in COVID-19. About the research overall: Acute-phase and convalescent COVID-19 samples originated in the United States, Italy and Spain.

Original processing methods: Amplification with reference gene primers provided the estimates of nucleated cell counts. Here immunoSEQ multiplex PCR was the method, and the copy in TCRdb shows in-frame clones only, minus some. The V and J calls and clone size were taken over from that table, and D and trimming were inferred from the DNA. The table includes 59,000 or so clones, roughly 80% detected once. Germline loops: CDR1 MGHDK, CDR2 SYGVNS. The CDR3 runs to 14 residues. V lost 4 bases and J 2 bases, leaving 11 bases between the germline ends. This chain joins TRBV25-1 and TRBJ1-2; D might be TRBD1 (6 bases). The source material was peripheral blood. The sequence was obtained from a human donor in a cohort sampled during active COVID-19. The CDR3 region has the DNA TGTGCCAGCAGTGGACAGGACAAGAACTATGGCTACACCTTC. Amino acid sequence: CASSGQDKNYGYTF.